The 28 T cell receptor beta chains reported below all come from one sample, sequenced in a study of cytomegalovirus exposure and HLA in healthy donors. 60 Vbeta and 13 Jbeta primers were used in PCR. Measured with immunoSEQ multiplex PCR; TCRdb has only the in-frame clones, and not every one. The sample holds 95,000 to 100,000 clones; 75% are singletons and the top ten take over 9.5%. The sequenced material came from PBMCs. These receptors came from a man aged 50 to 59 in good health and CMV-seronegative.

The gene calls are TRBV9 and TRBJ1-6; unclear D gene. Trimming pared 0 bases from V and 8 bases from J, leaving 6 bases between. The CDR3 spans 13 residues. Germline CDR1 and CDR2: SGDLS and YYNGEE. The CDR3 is CASSVDGHSPLHF. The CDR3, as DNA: TGTGCCAGCAGCGTAGATGGGCATTCACCCCTCCACTTT. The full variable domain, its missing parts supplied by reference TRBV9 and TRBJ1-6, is DSGVTQTPKHLITATGQRVTLRCSPRSGDLSVYWYQQSLDQGLQFLIQYYNGEERAKGNILERFSAQQFPDLHSELNLSSLELGDSALYFCASSVDGHSPLHFGNGTRLTVT.

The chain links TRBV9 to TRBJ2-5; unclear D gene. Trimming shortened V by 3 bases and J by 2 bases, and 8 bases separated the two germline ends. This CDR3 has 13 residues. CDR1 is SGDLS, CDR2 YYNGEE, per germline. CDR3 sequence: CASSGDKQETQYF. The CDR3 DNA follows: TGTGCCAGCAGCGGAGATAAGCAAGAGACCCAGTACTTC.

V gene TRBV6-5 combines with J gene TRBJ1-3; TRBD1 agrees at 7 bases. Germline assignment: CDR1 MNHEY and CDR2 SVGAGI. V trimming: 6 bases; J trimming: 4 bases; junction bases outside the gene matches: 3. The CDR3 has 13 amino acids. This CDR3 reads CASRTGIGNTIYF. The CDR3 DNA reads TGTGCCAGCAGGACAGGGATCGGAAACACCATATATTTT.

CDR3: CASSPRVGGGGDTQYF. The CDR3 nucleotides read TGTGCCAGCAGCCCAAGAGTTGGGGGAGGGGGAGATACGCAGTATTTT. The genes are TRBV7-2 and TRBJ2-3; tentatively, D is TRBD2 (7 bases). Germline CDR1 is SGHTA and CDR2 is FQGNSA. The CDR3 sequence is 16 residues long. The V end lost 5 bases, the J end lost 5 bases, and 20 bases lay between the germline ends.

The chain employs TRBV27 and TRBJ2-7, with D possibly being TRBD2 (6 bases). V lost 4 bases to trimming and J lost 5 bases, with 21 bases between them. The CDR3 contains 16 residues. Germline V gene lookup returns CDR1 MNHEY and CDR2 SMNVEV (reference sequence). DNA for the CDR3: TGTGCCAGCAGTTCCCCCTCCAGGGAGGCGTACCACGAGCAGTACTTC. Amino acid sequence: CASSSPSREAYHEQYF.

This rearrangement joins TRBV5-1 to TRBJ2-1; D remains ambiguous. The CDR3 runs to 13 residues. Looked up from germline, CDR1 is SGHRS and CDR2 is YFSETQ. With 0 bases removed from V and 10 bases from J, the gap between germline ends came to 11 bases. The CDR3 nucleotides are TGCGCCAGCAGCTTGGGTGGGCCGCAAGAGCAGTTCTTC. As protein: CASSLGGPQEQFF.

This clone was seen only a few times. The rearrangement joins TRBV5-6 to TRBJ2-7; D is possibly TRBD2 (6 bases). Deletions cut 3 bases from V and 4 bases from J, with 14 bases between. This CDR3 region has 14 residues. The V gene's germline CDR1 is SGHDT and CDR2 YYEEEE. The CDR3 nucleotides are TGTGCCAGCAGCTCCCTAAGCGGGCCTTACGAGCAGTACTTC. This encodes CASSSLSGPYEQYF.

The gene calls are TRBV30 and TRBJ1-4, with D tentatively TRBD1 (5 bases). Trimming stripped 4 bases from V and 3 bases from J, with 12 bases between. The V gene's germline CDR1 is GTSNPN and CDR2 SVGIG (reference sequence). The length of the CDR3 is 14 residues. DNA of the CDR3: TGTGCCTGGAATCCAGGGATAGCTAATGAAAAACTGTTTTTT. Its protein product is CAWNPGIANEKLFF.

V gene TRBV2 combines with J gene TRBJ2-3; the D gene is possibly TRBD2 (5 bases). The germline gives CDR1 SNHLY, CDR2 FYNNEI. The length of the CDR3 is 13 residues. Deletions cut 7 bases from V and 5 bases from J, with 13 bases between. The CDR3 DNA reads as TGTGCCAGCACTCGGACTCTCATAGATACGCAGTATTTT. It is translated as CASTRTLIDTQYF.

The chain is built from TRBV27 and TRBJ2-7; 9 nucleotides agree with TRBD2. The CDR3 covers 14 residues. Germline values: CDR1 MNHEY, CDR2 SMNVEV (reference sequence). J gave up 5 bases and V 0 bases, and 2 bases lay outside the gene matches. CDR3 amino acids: CASSLSTSGNEQYF. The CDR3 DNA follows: TGTGCCAGCAGTTTATCGACTAGCGGAAACGAGCAGTACTTC.

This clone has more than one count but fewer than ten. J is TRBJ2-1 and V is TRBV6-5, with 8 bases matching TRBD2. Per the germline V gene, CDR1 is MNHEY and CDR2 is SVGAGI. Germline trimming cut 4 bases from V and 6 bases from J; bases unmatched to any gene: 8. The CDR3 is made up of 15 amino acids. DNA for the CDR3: TGTGCCAGCAGTTTAGAATGGGCGGGGGGCAATGAGCAGTTCTTC. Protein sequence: CASSLEWAGGNEQFF.

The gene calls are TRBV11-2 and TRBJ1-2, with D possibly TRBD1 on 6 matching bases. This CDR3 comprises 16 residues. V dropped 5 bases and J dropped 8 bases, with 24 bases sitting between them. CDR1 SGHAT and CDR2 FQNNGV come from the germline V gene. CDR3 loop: CASSPWGGRRGYGYTF. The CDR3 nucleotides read TGTGCCAGCAGCCCTTGGGGGGGCAGGAGGGGGTACGGCTACACCTTC.

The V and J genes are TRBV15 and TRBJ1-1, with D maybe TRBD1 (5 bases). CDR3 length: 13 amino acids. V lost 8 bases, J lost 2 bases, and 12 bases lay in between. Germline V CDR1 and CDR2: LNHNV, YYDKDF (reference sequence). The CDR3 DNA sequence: TGTGCCACCCAGCGCAGGGTTAACACTGAAGCTTTCTTT. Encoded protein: CATQRRVNTEAFF.

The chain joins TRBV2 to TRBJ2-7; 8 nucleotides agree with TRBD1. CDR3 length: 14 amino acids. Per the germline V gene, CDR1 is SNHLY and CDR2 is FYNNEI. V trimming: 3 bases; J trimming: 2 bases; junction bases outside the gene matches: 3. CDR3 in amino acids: CASSDRGLAYEQYF. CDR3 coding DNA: TGTGCCAGCAGTGACAGGGGGCTAGCCTACGAGCAGTACTTC.

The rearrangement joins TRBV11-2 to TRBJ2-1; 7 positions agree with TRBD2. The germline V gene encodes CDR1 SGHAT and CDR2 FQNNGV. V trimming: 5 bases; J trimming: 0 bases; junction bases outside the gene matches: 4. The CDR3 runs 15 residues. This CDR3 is CASSTRTSSYNEQFF. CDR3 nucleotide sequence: TGTGCCAGCAGCACTAGGACTAGCTCCTACAATGAGCAGTTCTTC.

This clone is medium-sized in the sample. CDR3 coding DNA: TGTGCCAGCAGTGGGACCTCGGGACAGGAGTTCTCCTACGAGCAGTACTTC. Translation gives CASSGTSGQEFSYEQYF. V is TRBV6-1 and J is TRBJ2-7; TRBD1 matches at 8 bases. After removal of 4 bases from V and 0 bases from J, the junction contained 11 bases not matched to a gene. CDR1 is MNHNS, CDR2 SASEGT, per germline. This CDR3 has 17 residues.

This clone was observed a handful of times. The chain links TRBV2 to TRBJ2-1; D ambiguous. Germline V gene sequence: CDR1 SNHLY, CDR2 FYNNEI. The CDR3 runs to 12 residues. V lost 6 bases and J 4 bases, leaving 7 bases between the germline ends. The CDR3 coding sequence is TGTGCCAGCAGCCACGGGTACAATGAGCAGTTCTTC. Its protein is CASSHGYNEQFF. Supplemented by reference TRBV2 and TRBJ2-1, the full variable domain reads EPEVTQTPSHQVTQMGQEVILRCVPISNHLYFYWYRQILGQKVEFLVSFYNNEISEKSEIFDDQFSVERPDGSNFTLKIRSTKLEDSAMYFCASSHGYNEQFFGPGTRLTVL.

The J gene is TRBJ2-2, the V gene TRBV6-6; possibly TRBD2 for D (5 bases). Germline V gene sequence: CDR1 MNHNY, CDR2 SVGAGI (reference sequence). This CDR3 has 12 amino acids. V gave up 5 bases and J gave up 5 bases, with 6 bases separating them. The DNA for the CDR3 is TGTGCCAGCAGTCCGGGGACCGGGGAGCTGTTTTTT. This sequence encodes CASSPGTGELFF.

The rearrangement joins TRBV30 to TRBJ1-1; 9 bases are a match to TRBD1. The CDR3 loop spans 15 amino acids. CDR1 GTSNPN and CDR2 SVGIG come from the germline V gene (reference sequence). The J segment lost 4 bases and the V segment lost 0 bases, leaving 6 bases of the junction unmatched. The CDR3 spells CAWSVGQGSLTEAFF. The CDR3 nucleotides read TGTGCCTGGAGTGTCGGACAGGGGAGTCTCACTGAAGCTTTCTTT.

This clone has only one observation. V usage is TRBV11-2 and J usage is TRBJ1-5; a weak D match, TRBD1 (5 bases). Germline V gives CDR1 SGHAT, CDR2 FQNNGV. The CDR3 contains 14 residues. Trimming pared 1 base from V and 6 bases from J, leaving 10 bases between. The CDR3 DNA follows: TGTGCCAGCAGCTTAGCCGGGGGAAGTCAGCCCCAGCATTTT. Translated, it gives CASSLAGGSQPQHF.

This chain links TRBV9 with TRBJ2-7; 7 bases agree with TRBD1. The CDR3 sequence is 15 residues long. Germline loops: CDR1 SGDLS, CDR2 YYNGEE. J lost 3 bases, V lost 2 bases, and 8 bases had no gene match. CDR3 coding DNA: TGTGCCAGCAGCGTTTCGACAGGGCCAGGCTACGAGCAGTACTTC. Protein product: CASSVSTGPGYEQYF.

The CDR3 loop reads CASSLQGMNNEQFF. The CDR3 DNA sequence: TGTGCCAGCAGCTTGCAGGGGATGAACAATGAGCAGTTCTTC. V usage is TRBV11-2 and J usage is TRBJ2-1, with D possibly TRBD1 on 6 matching bases. Germline loops: CDR1 SGHAT, CDR2 FQNNGV. Trimming left V 3 bases short and J 5 bases short, with 11 bases between. There are 14 residues in the CDR3. Combining the CDR3 with reference TRBV11-2 and TRBJ2-1 gives the whole variable domain EAGVAQSPRYKIIEKRQSVAFWCNPISGHATLYWYQQILGQGPKLLIQFQNNGVVDDSQLPKDRFSAERLKGVDSTLKIQPAKLEDSAVYLCASSLQGMNNEQFFGPGTRLTVL.

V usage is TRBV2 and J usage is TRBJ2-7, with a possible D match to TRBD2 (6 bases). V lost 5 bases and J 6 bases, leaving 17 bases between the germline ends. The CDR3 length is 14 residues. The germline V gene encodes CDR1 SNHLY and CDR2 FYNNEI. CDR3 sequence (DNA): TGTGCCAGCAGTCCTTTGGCGGGGTATGGCGAGCAGTACTTC. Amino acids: CASSPLAGYGEQYF.

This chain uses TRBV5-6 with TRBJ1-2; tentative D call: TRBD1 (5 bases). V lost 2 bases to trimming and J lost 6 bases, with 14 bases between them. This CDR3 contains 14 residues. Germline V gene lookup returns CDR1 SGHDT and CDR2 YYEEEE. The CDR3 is CASSLMVGADGYTF. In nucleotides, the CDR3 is TGTGCCAGCAGCTTAATGGTAGGGGCAGATGGCTACACCTTC.

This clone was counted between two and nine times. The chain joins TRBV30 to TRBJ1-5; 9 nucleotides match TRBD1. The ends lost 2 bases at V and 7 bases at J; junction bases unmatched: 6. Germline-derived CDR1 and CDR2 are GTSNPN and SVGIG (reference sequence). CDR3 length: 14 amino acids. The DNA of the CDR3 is TGTGCCTGGAGTTCCACAGGGGGCGGCCAGCCCCAGCATTTT. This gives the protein CAWSSTGGGQPQHF.

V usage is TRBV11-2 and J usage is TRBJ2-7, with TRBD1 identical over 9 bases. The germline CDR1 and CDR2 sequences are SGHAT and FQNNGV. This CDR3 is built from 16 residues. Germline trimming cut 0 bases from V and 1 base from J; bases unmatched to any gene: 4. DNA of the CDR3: TGTGCCAGCAGCTTAGAGTACAGGGGGCGGTCCTACGAGCAGTACTTC. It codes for CASSLEYRGRSYEQYF. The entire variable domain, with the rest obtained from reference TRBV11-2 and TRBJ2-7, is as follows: EAGVAQSPRYKIIEKRQSVAFWCNPISGHATLYWYQQILGQGPKLLIQFQNNGVVDDSQLPKDRFSAERLKGVDSTLKIQPAKLEDSAVYLCASSLEYRGRSYEQYFGPGTRLTVT.

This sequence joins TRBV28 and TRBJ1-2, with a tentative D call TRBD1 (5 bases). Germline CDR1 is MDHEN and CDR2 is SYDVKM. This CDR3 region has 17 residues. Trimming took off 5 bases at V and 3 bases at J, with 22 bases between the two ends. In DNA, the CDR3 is TGTGCCAGCAGTCGACATACGGGACTCCTAAACCACTATGGCTACACCTTC. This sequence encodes CASSRHTGLLNHYGYTF.

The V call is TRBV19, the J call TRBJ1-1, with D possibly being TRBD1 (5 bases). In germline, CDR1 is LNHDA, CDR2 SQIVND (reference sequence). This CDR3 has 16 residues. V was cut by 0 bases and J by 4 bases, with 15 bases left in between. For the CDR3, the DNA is TGTGCCAGTAGTATAGATGGGGGGGAAGAGGGCACTGAAGCTTTCTTT. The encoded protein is CASSIDGGEEGTEAFF.